This T cell receptor beta chain was retrieved from a study of T cell responses to AZD1222 COVID-19 vaccine. On the study more broadly: The analysis combined second doses at about 4 or about 12 weeks. General study points: In a largely white British group with more females than males, clonal diversity was possibly underestimated. Only after the peak T cell response were repertoires sampled. After two AZD1222 doses, spike-specific TCR breadth and depth rose versus day 0.

The CDR3 extends over 13 amino acids. Germline CDR1 is LNHNV and CDR2 is YYDKDF (reference sequence). Trimming cost V 5 bases and J 4 bases, with 11 bases left between them. The data were produced by immunoSEQ multiplex PCR, yet TCRdb's version contains in-frame clones alone and is incomplete. Counted here are approximately 150,000 clones, 80% to 90% occurring once; the ten biggest clones make up more than 2.5%. On this clone itself: As yet, its antigen is unknown.

V is TRBV15 and J is TRBJ1-1; TRBD1 is a possible D gene (5 bases). This TCR was sampled from an adult in good health. The sequencing here drew on peripheral blood, taken on day 0 of AZD1222 vaccination. CDR3 sequence reads: CATSSGRSTEAFF. CDR3 nucleotide sequence: TGTGCCACCAGCTCGGGACGGAGCACTGAAGCTTTCTTT.